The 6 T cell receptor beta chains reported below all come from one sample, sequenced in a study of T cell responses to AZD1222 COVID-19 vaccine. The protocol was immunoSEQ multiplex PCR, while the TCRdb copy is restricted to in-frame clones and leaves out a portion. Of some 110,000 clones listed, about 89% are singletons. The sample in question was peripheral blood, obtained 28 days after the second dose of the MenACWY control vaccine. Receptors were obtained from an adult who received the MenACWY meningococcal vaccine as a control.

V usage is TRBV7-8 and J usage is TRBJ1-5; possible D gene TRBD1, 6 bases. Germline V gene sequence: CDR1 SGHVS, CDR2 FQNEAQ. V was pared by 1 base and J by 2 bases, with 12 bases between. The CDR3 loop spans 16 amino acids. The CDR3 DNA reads TGTGCCAGCAGCTTAGAGGGGGGATGGGGCAATCAGCCCCAGCATTTT. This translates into CASSLEGGWGNQPQHF.

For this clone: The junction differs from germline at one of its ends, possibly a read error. In DNA, the CDR3 is TGTGCCAGTACCTCCCAAAACTCTGGCTACACCTTC. Amino acids: CASTSQNSGYTF. This chain links TRBV19 with TRBJ1-2, with D unclear. Germline V gene sequence: CDR1 LNHDA, CDR2 SQIVND (reference sequence). This CDR3 is built from 12 residues.

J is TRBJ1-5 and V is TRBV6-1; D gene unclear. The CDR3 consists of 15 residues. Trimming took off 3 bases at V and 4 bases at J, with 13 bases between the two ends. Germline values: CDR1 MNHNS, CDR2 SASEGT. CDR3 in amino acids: CASSEMVWGNQPQHF. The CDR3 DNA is TGTGCCAGCAGTGAGATGGTCTGGGGAAATCAGCCCCAGCATTTT.

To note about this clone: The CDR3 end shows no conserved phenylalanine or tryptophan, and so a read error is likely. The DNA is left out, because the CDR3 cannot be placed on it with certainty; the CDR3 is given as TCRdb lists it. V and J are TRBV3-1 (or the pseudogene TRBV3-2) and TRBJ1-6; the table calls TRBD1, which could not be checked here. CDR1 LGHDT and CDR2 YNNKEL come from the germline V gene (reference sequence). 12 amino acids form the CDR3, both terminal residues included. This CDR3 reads CASSLGRQSRGS.

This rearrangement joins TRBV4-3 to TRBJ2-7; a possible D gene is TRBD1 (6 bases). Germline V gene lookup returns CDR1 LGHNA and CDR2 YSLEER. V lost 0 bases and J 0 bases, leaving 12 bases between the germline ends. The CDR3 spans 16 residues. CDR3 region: CASSQESGAPSYEQYF. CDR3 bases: TGCGCCAGCAGCCAAGAATCAGGGGCCCCCTCCTACGAGCAGTACTTC.

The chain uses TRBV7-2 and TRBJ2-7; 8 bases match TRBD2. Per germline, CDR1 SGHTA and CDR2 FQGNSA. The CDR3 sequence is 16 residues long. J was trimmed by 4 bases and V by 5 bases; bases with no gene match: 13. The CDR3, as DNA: TGTGCCAGCAGCCCCTTCTTCGGGGGGGCCGGGTACGAGCAGTACTTC. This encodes CASSPFFGGAGYEQYF. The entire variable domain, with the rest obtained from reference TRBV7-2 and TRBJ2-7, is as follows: GAGVSQSPSNKVTEKGKDVELRCDPISGHTALYWYRQSLGQGLEFLIYFQGNSAPDKSGLPSDRFSAERTGGSVSTLTIQRTQQEDSAVYLCASSPFFGGAGYEQYFGPGTRLTVT.